A selection of T cell receptor beta chains follows, all from one sample in a study of blood T cell repertoires in COVID-19. Generated by immunoSEQ multiplex PCR, the TCRdb table keeps only in-frame clones and is missing some. The data show about 170,000 clones, with roughly 84% seen just once and about 6.9% held by the top ten. Sequenced sample: peripheral blood. The receptors derive from a man aged 80 or over with COVID-19, enrolled during active disease. CDR3s include the opening cysteine and the closing phenylalanine or tryptophan. A D gene is named only where the DNA matches it firmly. The listing skips clone size in some rows; elsewhere it reads once, few, many or a size class.

TRBJ1-2	few	TRBV3-1/TRBV3-2	NA	TGTGCCAGCAGCCAAGTCAGGGCTAGTGGCTACACCTTC	CASSQVRASGYTF
TRBJ1-2	NA	TRBV6-5	NA	TGTGCCACCTTAAGGGGGGGAAACTATGGCTACACCTTC	CATLRGGNYGYTF
TRBJ1-2	NA	TRBV6-2/TRBV6-3	TRBD1	TGTGCCAGCAGTCGACAGGGGCGTCGGGGCTACACCTTC	CASSRQGRRGYTF
TRBJ1-4	NA	TRBV3-1/TRBV3-2	TRBD1	TGTGCCAGCAAACCACTTCGACAGGGTTATGAAAAACTGTTTTTT	CASKPLRQGYEKLFF
TRBJ1-5	once	TRBV7-2	NA	TGTGCCAGCAGCTTAGTGGATCAGGTCCAGCATTTT	CASSLVDQVQHF
TRBJ2-3	NA	TRBV11-2	NA	TGTGCCAGCAGCTACCGTCGCGGGGTAACCAGAGATACGCAGTATTTT	CASSYRRGVTRDTQYF
TRBJ2-1	NA	TRBV19	NA	TGTGCCAGTAGTCCCCGAGAGGTACTGGGCAATGAGCAGTTCTTC	CASSPREVLGNEQFF
TRBJ2-2	NA	TRBV19	TRBD1	TGTGCCAGTAGTATGACAGGGGCCACCGGGGAGCTGTTTTTT	CASSMTGATGELFF
TRBJ1-5	NA	TRBV18	TRBD1	TGTGCCAGCTCACCAGGTAGCAACAGGGGACAGCCCCAGCATTTT	CASSPGSNRGQPQHF
TRBJ2-3	NA	TRBV11-3	NA	TGTGCCAGCAGCTTAGGAGGAACAACTAGCACAGATACGCAGTATTTT	CASSLGGTTSTDTQYF
TRBJ1-2	NA	TRBV3-1/TRBV3-2	TRBD1	TGTGCCAGCAGCCAGGGGACAGATGGCTACACCTTC	CASSQGTDGYTF
TRBJ1-1	many	TRBV6-1	NA	TGTGCCAGCAGTGAAGAATTGGGGGGCACTGAAGCTTTCTTT	CASSEELGGTEAFF
TRBJ2-2	NA	TRBV5-1	NA	TGCGCCAGCAGTCGTTGGCAGGGTAACACCGGGGAGCTGTTTTTT	CASSRWQGNTGELFF
TRBJ2-7	NA	TRBV4-2	NA	TGTGCCAGCAGCCAAGATGTGAACGGGGGAACCTACGAGCAGTACTTC	CASSQDVNGGTYEQYF
TRBJ2-7	few	TRBV4-1	TRBD1	TGCGCCAGCAGCCAAGAGGACAGGGTAGGAGACGAGCAGTACTTC	CASSQEDRVGDEQYF
TRBJ2-3	NA	TRBV4-3	NA	TGCGCCAGCAGCCAAGCCCCAAGCACAGATACGCAGTATTTT	CASSQAPSTDTQYF
TRBJ2-2	NA	TRBV7-9	TRBD1	TGTGCCAGCAGCGCACAGGGACAGGGTTACAGCGGGGAGCTGTTTTTT	CASSAQGQGYSGELFF